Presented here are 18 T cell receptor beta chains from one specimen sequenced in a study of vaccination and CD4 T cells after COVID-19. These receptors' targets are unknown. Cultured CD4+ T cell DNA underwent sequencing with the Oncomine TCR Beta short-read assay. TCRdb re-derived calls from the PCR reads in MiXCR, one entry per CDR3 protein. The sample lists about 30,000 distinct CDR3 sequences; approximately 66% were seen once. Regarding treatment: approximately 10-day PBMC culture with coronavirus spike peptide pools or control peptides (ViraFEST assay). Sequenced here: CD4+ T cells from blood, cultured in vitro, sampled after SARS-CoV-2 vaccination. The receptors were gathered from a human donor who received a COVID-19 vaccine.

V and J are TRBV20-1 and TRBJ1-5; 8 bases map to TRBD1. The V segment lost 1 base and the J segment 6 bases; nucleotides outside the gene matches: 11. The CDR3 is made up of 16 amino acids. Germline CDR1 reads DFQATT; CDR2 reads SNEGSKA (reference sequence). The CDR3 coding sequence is TGCAGTGCTAGAGGACAGGGGAGGAGGGCTGGTCAGCCCCAGCATTTT. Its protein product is CSARGQGRRAGQPQHF.

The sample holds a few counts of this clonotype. CDR3: CASSGNTGGSYGYTF. The DNA for the CDR3 is TGTGCCAGCAGCGGAAATACAGGGGGAAGCTATGGCTACACCTTC. V is TRBV9 and J is TRBJ1-2, with 8 bases that match TRBD1. The germline gives CDR1 SGDLS, CDR2 YYNGEE. The J segment lost 4 bases and the V segment lost 3 bases, leaving 8 bases of the junction unmatched. The CDR3 contains 15 residues.

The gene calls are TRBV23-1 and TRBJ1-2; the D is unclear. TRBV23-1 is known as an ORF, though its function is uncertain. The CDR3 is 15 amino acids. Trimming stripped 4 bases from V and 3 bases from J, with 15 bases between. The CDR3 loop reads CASSLWPISHYGYTF. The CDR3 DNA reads TGCGCCAGCAGTCTCTGGCCCATCTCCCACTATGGCTACACCTTC.

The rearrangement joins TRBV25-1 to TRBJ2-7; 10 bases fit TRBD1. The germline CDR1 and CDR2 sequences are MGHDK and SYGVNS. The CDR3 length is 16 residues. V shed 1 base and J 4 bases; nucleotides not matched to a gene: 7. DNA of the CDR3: TGTGCCAGCAGTGAATGGGCCGGGACAGGGGAATACGAGCAGTACTTC. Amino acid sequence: CASSEWAGTGEYEQYF.

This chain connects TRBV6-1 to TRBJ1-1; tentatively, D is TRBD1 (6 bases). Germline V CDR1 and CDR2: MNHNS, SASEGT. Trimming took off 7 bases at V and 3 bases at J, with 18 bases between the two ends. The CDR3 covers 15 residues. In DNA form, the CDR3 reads TGTGCCAGCACCCCCAGTGGGGGGGGCGACACTGAAGCTTTCTTT. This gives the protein CASTPSGGGDTEAFF.

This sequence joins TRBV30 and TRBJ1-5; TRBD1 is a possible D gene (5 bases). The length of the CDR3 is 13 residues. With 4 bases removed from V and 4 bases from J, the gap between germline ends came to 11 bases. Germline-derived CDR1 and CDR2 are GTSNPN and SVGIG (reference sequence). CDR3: CAWNSGTNQPQHF. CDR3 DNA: TGTGCCTGGAATTCAGGGACGAATCAGCCCCAGCATTTT.

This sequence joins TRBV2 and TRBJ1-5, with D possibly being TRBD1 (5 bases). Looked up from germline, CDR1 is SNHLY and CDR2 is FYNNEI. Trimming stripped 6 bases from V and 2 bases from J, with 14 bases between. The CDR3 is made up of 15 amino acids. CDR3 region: CASSDYRLRNQPQHF. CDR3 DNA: TGTGCCAGCAGCGATTACAGGCTCCGCAATCAGCCCCAGCATTTT.

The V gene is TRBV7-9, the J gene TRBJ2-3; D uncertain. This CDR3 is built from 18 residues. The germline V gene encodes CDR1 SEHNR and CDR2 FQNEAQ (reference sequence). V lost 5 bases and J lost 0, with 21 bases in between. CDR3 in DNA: TGTGCCAGCAGCCGGACCCGTTCTCCGGAACCTAGCACAGATACGCAGTATTTT. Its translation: CASSRTRSPEPSTDTQYF.

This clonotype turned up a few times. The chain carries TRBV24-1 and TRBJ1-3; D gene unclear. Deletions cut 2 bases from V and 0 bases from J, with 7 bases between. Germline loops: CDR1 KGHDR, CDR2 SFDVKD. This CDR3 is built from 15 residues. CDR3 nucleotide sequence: TGTGCCACCAGTGATTCCCGGGGCTCTGGAAACACCATATATTTT. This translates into CATSDSRGSGNTIYF.

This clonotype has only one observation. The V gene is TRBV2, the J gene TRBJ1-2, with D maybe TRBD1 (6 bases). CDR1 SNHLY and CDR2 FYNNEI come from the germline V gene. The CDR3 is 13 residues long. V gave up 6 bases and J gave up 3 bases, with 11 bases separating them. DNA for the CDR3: TGTGCCAGCAGGGATTCAGGGGACTATGGCTACACCTTC. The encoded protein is CASRDSGDYGYTF. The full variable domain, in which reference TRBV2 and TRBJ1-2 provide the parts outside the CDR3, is EPEVTQTPSHQVTQMGQEVILRCVPISNHLYFYWYRQILGQKVEFLVSFYNNEISEKSEIFDDQFSVERPDGSNFTLKIRSTKLEDSAMYFCASRDSGDYGYTFGSGTRLTVV.

CDR3 DNA sequence: TGTGCCAGCAGCAAGGCCGATGCAGCGAACACTGAAGCTTTCTTT. Translating gives CASSKADAANTEAFF. This chain links TRBV7-8 with TRBJ1-1; D is unresolved. This CDR3 is 15 amino acids long. The germline V and J ends were trimmed by 5 bases and 1 base, with 14 bases remaining between them. Per the germline V gene, CDR1 is SGHVS and CDR2 is FQNEAQ.

CDR3 residues: CASSAPTGVSEAFF. The CDR3, as DNA: TGTGCCAGCAGTGCCCCGACAGGGGTTAGTGAAGCTTTCTTT. This chain links TRBV6-1 with TRBJ1-1; 8 bases agree with TRBD1. The V gene's germline CDR1 is MNHNS and CDR2 SASEGT. The CDR3 is made up of 14 amino acids. Unmatched junction bases numbered 8, after V lost 4 bases and J lost 7 bases.

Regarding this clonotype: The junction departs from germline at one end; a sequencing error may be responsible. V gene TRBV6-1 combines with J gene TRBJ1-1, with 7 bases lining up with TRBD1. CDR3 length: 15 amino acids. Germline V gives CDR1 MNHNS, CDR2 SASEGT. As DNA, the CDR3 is TGTGCCATCAGTGCTAAGACAGGGATGAACACTGAAGCTTTCTTT. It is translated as CAISAKTGMNTEAFF.

CDR3 protein: CSAREMAGDSYEQYF. The CDR3 region has the DNA TGCAGTGCTAGAGAAATGGCAGGAGATAGCTACGAGCAGTACTTC. The rearrangement links TRBV20-1 to TRBJ2-7; D uncertain. Germline V lookup: CDR1 DFQATT, CDR2 SNEGSKA (reference sequence). V was cut by 0 bases and J by 3 bases, with 15 bases left in between. The CDR3 runs to 15 residues.

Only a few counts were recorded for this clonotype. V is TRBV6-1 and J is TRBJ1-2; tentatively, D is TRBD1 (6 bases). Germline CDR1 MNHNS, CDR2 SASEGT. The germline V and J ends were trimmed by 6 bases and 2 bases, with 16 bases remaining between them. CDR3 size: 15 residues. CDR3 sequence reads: CASSPGRTANYGYTF. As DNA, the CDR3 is TGTGCCAGCAGCCCAGGAAGGACAGCCAACTATGGCTACACCTTC.

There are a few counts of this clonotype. The CDR3: CSARGTGARGFNEKLFF. CDR3 nucleotide sequence: TGCAGTGCTAGAGGGACAGGGGCCCGGGGTTTTAATGAAAAACTGTTTTTT. V usage is TRBV20-1 and J usage is TRBJ1-4; 9 bases are shared with TRBD1. Per the germline V gene, CDR1 is DFQATT and CDR2 is SNEGSKA (reference sequence). CDR3 size: 17 residues. V lost 1 base and J lost 4; bases outside the gene matches: 10.

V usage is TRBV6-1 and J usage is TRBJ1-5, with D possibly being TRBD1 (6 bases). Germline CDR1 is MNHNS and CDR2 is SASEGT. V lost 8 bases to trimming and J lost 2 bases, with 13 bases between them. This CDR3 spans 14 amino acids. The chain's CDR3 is CASETGGRNQPQHF. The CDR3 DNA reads TGTGCCAGCGAGACAGGCGGACGCAATCAGCCCCAGCATTTT.

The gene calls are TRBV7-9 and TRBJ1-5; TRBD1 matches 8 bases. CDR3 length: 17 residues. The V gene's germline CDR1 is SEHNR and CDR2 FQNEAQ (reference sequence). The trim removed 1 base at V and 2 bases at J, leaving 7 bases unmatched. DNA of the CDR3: TGTGCCAGCAGCTTAGGGGCAGGGGGCAGGGGCAATCAGCCCCAGCATTTT. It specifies CASSLGAGGRGNQPQHF.